Below are 27 T cell receptor beta chains sequenced from a single sample in a study of immune evolution from preneoplasia to lung adenocarcinoma. Data came from immunoSEQ multiplex PCR; TCRdb stores just in-frame clones and leaves some out. The sample carries fewer than 5,000 clones, over 70% recorded once. Material: FFPE adjacent normal lung tissue. These receptors were taken from a donor aged 70 or older with lung adenocarcinoma.

The gene calls are TRBV7-9 and TRBJ2-7, with 11 bases that match TRBD2. The CDR3 has 17 amino acids. V shed 6 bases, J shed 3 bases, and the junction held 13 bases outside the gene matches. Germline V gives CDR1 SEHNR, CDR2 FQNEAQ (reference sequence). The CDR3 loop is CASRGTRLSGRDYEQYF. The CDR3 nucleotides are TGTGCCAGCAGAGGGACCAGACTTAGCGGGAGGGACTACGAGCAGTACTTC. The whole variable domain, remainder taken from reference TRBV7-9 and TRBJ2-7, is DTGVSQNPRHKITKRGQNVTFRCDPISEHNRLYWYRQTLGQGPEFLTYFQNEAQLEKSRLLSDRFSAERPKGSFSTLEIQRTEQGDSAMYLCASRGTRLSGRDYEQYFGPGTRLTVT.

The chain carries TRBV13 and TRBJ2-7; 7 nucleotides line up with TRBD2. V shed 5 bases, J shed 3 bases, and the junction held 7 bases outside the gene matches. This CDR3 region has 14 residues. Germline V gives CDR1 PRHDT, CDR2 FYEKMQ (reference sequence). CDR3 sequence (DNA): TGTGCCAGCAGCGCAAGACTAGCTGGCTACGAGCAGTACTTC. Its translation is CASSARLAGYEQYF.

The chain couples TRBV10-3 to TRBJ2-7; TRBD1 is a possible D gene (5 bases). Trimming stripped 3 bases from V and 1 base from J, with 13 bases between. The CDR3 contains 15 residues. Per germline, CDR1 ENHRY and CDR2 SYGVKD. The CDR3 DNA reads as TGTGCCATCAGTGAACCCCAGGGTCAATCCTACGAGCAGTACTTC. Encoded protein: CAISEPQGQSYEQYF.

V and J are TRBV7-7 and TRBJ2-1, with 9 bases aligning to TRBD2. The germline CDR1 and CDR2 sequences are SSHAT and FNYEAQ (reference sequence). There are 15 residues in the CDR3. The ends lost 1 base at V and 6 bases at J; junction bases unmatched: 4. Here the CDR3 reads CASSLGSSGTNEQFF. CDR3 sequence (DNA): TGTGCCAGCAGCTTAGGGTCTAGCGGGACCAATGAGCAGTTCTTC.

This clone was found once. V is TRBV9 and J is TRBJ1-3; D gene ambiguous. CDR3 length equals 16 residues. Deletions cut 3 bases from V and 0 bases from J, with 13 bases between. The germline CDR1 and CDR2 sequences are SGDLS and YYNGEE. The CDR3 here is CASSAQRRSSGNTIYF. The CDR3 nucleotides read TGTGCCAGCAGCGCCCAAAGACGGAGCTCTGGAAACACCATATATTTT.

This chain connects TRBV6-6 to TRBJ1-1; no clear D gene. V was trimmed by 0 bases and J by 7 bases, leaving 12 bases between them. This CDR3 contains 14 residues. The germline V gene encodes CDR1 MNHNY and CDR2 SVGAGI (reference sequence). The CDR3 DNA is TGTGCCAGCAGTTACTCGATAGCGCCAAATGAAGCTTTCTTT. Protein sequence: CASSYSIAPNEAFF.

This rearrangement joins TRBV18 to TRBJ2-3; 11 nucleotides match TRBD2. The junction had 1 base not matched to a gene; V was cut back by 3 bases and J by 5 bases. The CDR3 is made up of 14 amino acids. Germline V gene data show CDR1 as KGHSH and CDR2 as LQKENI. The CDR3 loop is CASSPLAGGDTQYF. The DNA for the CDR3 is TGTGCCAGCTCACCTCTAGCGGGGGGAGATACGCAGTATTTT.

This clone has a handful of counts. V is TRBV6-6 and J is TRBJ1-5; 8 nucleotides align to TRBD1. The V gene's germline CDR1 is MNHNY and CDR2 SVGAGI (reference sequence). V lost 7 bases and J lost 7; bases outside the gene matches: 9. The CDR3 length is 14 residues. CDR3: CASTPPGGGQPQHF. DNA for the CDR3: TGTGCCAGCACCCCCCCAGGGGGCGGCCAGCCCCAGCATTTT.

The rearrangement links TRBV30 to TRBJ2-4; 9 nucleotides align to TRBD1. Trimming at V came to 0 bases and at J to 7 bases, leaving 7 bases not matched to a gene. The CDR3 is 15 residues long. The germline CDR1 and CDR2 sequences are GTSNPN and SVGIG (reference sequence). CDR3 protein: CAWSVAGTGTNIQYF. CDR3 sequence (DNA): TGTGCCTGGAGTGTGGCTGGGACAGGGACGAACATTCAGTACTTC.

This clone rates as large (0.1 to 1%). The chain is built from TRBV7-2 and TRBJ2-7; D gene unclear. Trimming cost V 5 bases and J 0 bases, with 5 bases left between them. The germline V gene encodes CDR1 SGHTA and CDR2 FQGNSA. There are 12 residues in the CDR3. The CDR3 bases are TGTGCCAGCAGCGCCAGCTCCTACGAGCAGTACTTC. It specifies CASSASSYEQYF.

This chain links TRBV6-1 with TRBJ1-1, with TRBD1 as a possible D gene (6 bases). The V end was cut by 2 bases, the J end by 4 bases, with 17 bases between. CDR1 is MNHNS, CDR2 SASEGT, per germline. The CDR3 is 16 amino acids. CDR3 region: CASSEFALTGLTEAFF. The CDR3 DNA is TGTGCCAGCAGTGAATTCGCTCTCACAGGGCTCACTGAAGCTTTCTTT.

The chain carries TRBV11-2 and TRBJ1-2; no clear D gene. The germline gives CDR1 SGHAT, CDR2 FQNNGV. V was pared by 0 bases and J by 7 bases, with 9 bases between. This CDR3 has 13 residues. For the CDR3, the DNA is TGTGCCAGCAGCTTAGAGGGAAGCGGTGGCTACACCTTC. This encodes CASSLEGSGGYTF.

This sequence joins TRBV7-8 and TRBJ1-3; D is unclear. Germline CDR1 SGHVS, CDR2 FQNEAQ. V gave up 1 base and J gave up 9 bases, with 13 bases separating them. The CDR3 contains 14 residues. CDR3 residues: CASSLVGGGRTIYF. In DNA, the CDR3 is TGTGCCAGCAGCTTAGTTGGTGGTGGTCGCACCATATATTTT.

This sequence joins TRBV19 and TRBJ1-5; tentatively, D is TRBD1 (6 bases). CDR1 LNHDA and CDR2 SQIVND come from the germline V gene (reference sequence). The CDR3 covers 16 residues. Trimming cost V 7 bases and J 0 bases, with 16 bases left between them. The CDR3 sequence is CASNSLRDNSNQPQHF. In DNA form, the CDR3 reads TGTGCCAGTAACTCCCTCCGGGACAATAGCAATCAGCCCCAGCATTTT.

J is TRBJ2-1 and V is TRBV7-6, with 10 bases fitting TRBD2. Germline V CDR1 and CDR2: SGHVS, FNYEAQ. The trim removed 5 bases at V and 7 bases at J, leaving 11 bases unmatched. CDR3 length equals 16 residues. The CDR3 region is CASSLIAGGVSNEQFF. In nucleotides, the CDR3 is TGTGCCAGCAGCCTCATAGCGGGAGGCGTTAGTAATGAGCAGTTCTTC.

V usage is TRBV11-2 and J usage is TRBJ1-1; D is uncertain. This CDR3 has 15 amino acids. The V and J ends lost 1 base and 1 base respectively, with 10 bases between them. Germline CDR1 reads SGHAT; CDR2 reads FQNNGV. The CDR3 DNA follows: TGTGCCAGCAGCTTAGGTGTTGGAGGGAACACTGAAGCTTTCTTT. It codes for CASSLGVGGNTEAFF. Drawing the rest from reference TRBV11-2 and TRBJ1-1, the complete variable domain is EAGVAQSPRYKIIEKRQSVAFWCNPISGHATLYWYQQILGQGPKLLIQFQNNGVVDDSQLPKDRFSAERLKGVDSTLKIQPAKLEDSAVYLCASSLGVGGNTEAFFGQGTRLTVV.

The chain combines TRBV11-1 with TRBJ2-1; D may be TRBD2 (6 bases). CDR1 is SGHAT, CDR2 FQDESV, per germline (reference sequence). This CDR3 contains 11 residues. V was clipped by 6 bases and J by 9 bases, with 9 bases between them. In nucleotides, the CDR3 is TGTGCCAGCAGGGAGGGACGTGAGCAGTTCTTC. Translating it yields CASREGREQFF. Combining the CDR3 with reference TRBV11-1 and TRBJ2-1 gives the whole variable domain EAEVAQSPRYKITEKSQAVAFWCDPISGHATLYWYRQILGQGPELLVQFQDESVVDDSQLPKDRFSAERLKGVDSTLKIQPAELGDSAMYLCASREGREQFFGPGTRLTVL.

The chain joins TRBV30 to TRBJ2-6; TRBD1 might be the D (5 bases). The CDR3 length is 13 residues. CDR1 and CDR2 (germline): GTSNPN, SVGIG (reference sequence). The V gene lost 5 bases and the J gene lost 2 bases, with 7 bases spanning the gap. DNA of the CDR3: TGTGCCTGGCAGGGTGCTGGGGCCAACGTCCTGACTTTC. It yields the protein CAWQGAGANVLTF.

The rearrangement links TRBV9 to TRBJ2-7; D unresolved. The CDR3 is 13 amino acids. Per the germline V gene, CDR1 is SGDLS and CDR2 is YYNGEE. Deletions cut 3 bases from V and 1 base from J, with 8 bases between. CDR3 amino acids: CASSAHNSYEQYF. CDR3 DNA sequence: TGTGCCAGCAGCGCCCACAATTCCTACGAGCAGTACTTC.

The chain joins TRBV4-2 to TRBJ2-3, with 7 bases identical to TRBD2. Looked up from germline, CDR1 is LGHNA and CDR2 is YNFKEQ. This CDR3 has 17 amino acids. V shed 0 bases and J 1 base; nucleotides not matched to a gene: 7. This CDR3 reads CASSQDLASGGTDTQYF. CDR3 nucleotide sequence: TGTGCCAGCAGCCAAGATCTTGCGAGCGGGGGCACAGATACGCAGTATTTT.

CDR3 DNA sequence: TGCGCCAGCAGACAACCAGGGGACAACACTGAAGCTTTCTTT. It codes for CASRQPGDNTEAFF. The rearrangement uses TRBV5-1 and TRBJ1-1, with D possibly being TRBD1 (6 bases). The germline V gene encodes CDR1 SGHRS and CDR2 YFSETQ. This CDR3 spans 14 amino acids. V was trimmed by 5 bases and J by 2 bases, leaving 13 bases between them.

In its sample, this clone was seen a few times. This rearrangement joins TRBV11-2 to TRBJ2-2; 9 bases fit TRBD1. There are 15 residues in the CDR3. The germline CDR1 and CDR2 sequences are SGHAT and FQNNGV. The V gene end was trimmed by 6 bases and the J gene end by 6 bases; junction bases not matched to a gene: 8. CDR3 sequence (DNA): TGTGCCAGCAGGTTGGGGACAGGGTTGTCCGGGGAGCTGTTTTTT. The encoded protein is CASRLGTGLSGELFF. The full variable domain, rest sourced from reference TRBV11-2 and TRBJ2-2, is EAGVAQSPRYKIIEKRQSVAFWCNPISGHATLYWYQQILGQGPKLLIQFQNNGVVDDSQLPKDRFSAERLKGVDSTLKIQPAKLEDSAVYLCASRLGTGLSGELFFGEGSRLTVL.

The V gene is TRBV30, the J gene TRBJ2-2; 10 bases line up with TRBD2. In germline, CDR1 is GTSNPN, CDR2 SVGIG (reference sequence). The ends lost 3 bases at V and 6 bases at J; junction bases unmatched: 19. The CDR3 sequence is 19 residues long. CDR3 sequence reads: CAWRPRIPTGTSEAGELFF. CDR3 sequence (DNA): TGTGCCTGGAGACCCCGGATCCCCACCGGGACTAGCGAGGCCGGGGAGCTGTTTTTT.

The gene calls are TRBV11-3 and TRBJ2-3; possibly TRBD2 for D (6 bases). Deletions cut 5 bases from V and 2 bases from J, with 8 bases between. The CDR3 totals 13 residues. The germline V gene encodes CDR1 SGHNT and CDR2 YENEEA. The CDR3: CASSGGFTDTQYF. Here the CDR3 DNA reads TGTGCCAGCAGCGGAGGGTTCACAGATACGCAGTATTTT.

This clone was recorded only once. This sequence joins TRBV6-1 and TRBJ2-1; D may be TRBD1 or TRBD2 (5 bases each). Germline loops: CDR1 MNHNS, CDR2 SASEGT. CDR3 size: 14 residues. V lost 8 bases to trimming and J lost 4 bases, with 15 bases between them. The CDR3 DNA is TGTGCCAGCTCTAAGGAGGACACTTACAATGAGCAGTTCTTC. Translated, it gives CASSKEDTYNEQFF.

CDR3 sequence: CASSVDGHSSYEQYF. CDR3 DNA sequence: TGTGCCAGCAGCGTAGACGGTCACAGTTCCTACGAGCAGTACTTC. This chain links TRBV9 with TRBJ2-7; D gene unclear. Between the trimmed V and J ends, which lost 0 bases and 1 base, there was a span of 11 bases. Germline-derived CDR1 and CDR2 are SGDLS and YYNGEE. This CDR3 is built from 15 residues.

A word on this clone: A read error may be the cause here, since a much bigger clone is one base away. Other DNA sequences from this sample encode an identical CDR3 as well. The V call is TRBV19, the J call TRBJ2-1; 9 bases agree with TRBD1. Germline loops: CDR1 LNHDA, CDR2 SQIVND (reference sequence). This CDR3 spans 15 amino acids. CDR3: CASSMGTGTYNEQFF. For the CDR3, the DNA is TGTGCCAGTAGTATGGGGACAGGGACCTACAATGAACAGTTCTTC.